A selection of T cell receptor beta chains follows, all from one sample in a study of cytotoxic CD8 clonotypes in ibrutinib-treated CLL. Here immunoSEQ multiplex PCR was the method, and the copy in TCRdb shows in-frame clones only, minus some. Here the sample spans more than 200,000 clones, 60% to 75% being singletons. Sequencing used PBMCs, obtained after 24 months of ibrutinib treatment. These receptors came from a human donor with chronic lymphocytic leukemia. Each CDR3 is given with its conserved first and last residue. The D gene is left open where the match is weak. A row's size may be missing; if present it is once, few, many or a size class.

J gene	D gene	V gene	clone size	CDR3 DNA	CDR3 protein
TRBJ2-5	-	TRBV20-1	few	TGCAGTGCTAGAGATCCCCAGGGGATTAACTTC	CSARDPQGINF
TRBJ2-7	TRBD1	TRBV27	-	TGTGCCAGCAGTTCGCGCACCGGGACAGGGGGCAACTACGAGCAGTACTTC	CASSSRTGTGGNYEQYF
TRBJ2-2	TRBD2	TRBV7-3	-	TGTGCCAGCCGCCCTAGCGGCAACACCGGGGAGCTGTTTTTT	CASRPSGNTGELFF
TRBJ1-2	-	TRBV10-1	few	TGCGCCAGCAGTGGGACAGCCAAGCATGGCTACACCTTC	CASSGTAKHGYTF
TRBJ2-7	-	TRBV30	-	TGTGCCTGGAGTGTACAATTACTCTCGGTCAGGCCCTACGAGCAGTACTTC	CAWSVQLLSVRPYEQYF
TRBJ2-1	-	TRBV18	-	TGTGCCAGCTCACCTAAGACTGACGCAGAGCAGTTCTTC	CASSPKTDAEQFF
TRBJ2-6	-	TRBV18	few	TGTGCCAGCTCACCACTCGGGTCCTCTGGGGCCAACGTCCTGACTTTC	CASSPLGSSGANVLTF
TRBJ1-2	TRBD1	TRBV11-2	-	TGTGCCAGCAGCTTGGCAAGGGGACAGACCTATGGCTACACCTTC	CASSLARGQTYGYTF
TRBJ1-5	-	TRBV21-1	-	TGTGCCAGCAGCAAGATCAAAAGGGGTGTCGGAGGACAGACGAGCAATCAGCCCCAGCATTTT	CASSKIKRGVGGQTSNQPQHF
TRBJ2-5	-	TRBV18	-	TGTGCCAGCTCCCCAGGGTCTGAGACCCAGTACTTC	CASSPGSETQYF
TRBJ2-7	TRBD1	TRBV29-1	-	TGCAGCGCGGAGGGGACAGGAGGTTCGCGGGAGCAGTACTTC	CSAEGTGGSREQYF
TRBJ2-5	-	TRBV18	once	TGTGCCAGCTCACCACCGGGATGGGAGACCCAGTACTTC	CASSPPGWETQYF
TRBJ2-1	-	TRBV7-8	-	TGTGCCAGCAGCTTAGCGCCTCGGACCCACTCCTACAATGAGCAGTTCTTC	CASSLAPRTHSYNEQFF
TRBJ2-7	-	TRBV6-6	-	TGTGCCAGCAGTTACAGGGCAGAGGAAGTCTACGAGCAGTACTTC	CASSYRAEEVYEQYF
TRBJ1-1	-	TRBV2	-	TGTGCCAGCTGGAGACAGCTGAACACTGAAGCTTTCTTT	CASWRQLNTEAFF
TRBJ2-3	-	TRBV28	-	TGTGCCAGCAGTTTTGGGGGTAGCACAGATACGCAGTATTTT	CASSFGGSTDTQYF
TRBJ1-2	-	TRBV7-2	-	TGTGCCACTTTGCGACTTCTGGGACTCTGGGGATATGGCTACACCTTC	CATLRLLGLWGYGYTF
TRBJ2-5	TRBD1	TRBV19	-	TGTGCCAGTAGTGCCGACAGGGGAGTGGAGGAGACCCAGTACTTC	CASSADRGVEETQYF
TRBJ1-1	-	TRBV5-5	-	TGTGCCAGCAGCTTGTCGACGGCCACTGAAGCTTTCTTT	CASSLSTATEAFF
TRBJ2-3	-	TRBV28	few	TGTGCCAGCAGCCGACACGGAGATACGCAGTATTTT	CASSRHGDTQYF
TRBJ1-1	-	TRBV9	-	TGTGCCAGCAGCGTAGCGGCAGGAGAAGCTTTCTTT	CASSVAAGEAFF
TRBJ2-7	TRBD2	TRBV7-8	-	TGTGCCAGCAGCTTAACTACTAGCGGTTACGAGCAGTACTTC	CASSLTTSGYEQYF
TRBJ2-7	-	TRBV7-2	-	TGTGCCAGCAGCCGTAACCAGGGGAGGGAGCAGTACTTC	CASSRNQGREQYF
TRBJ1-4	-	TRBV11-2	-	TGTGCCAGCAGCCGGGGGGACCGAACAACTAATGAAAAACTGTTTTTT	CASSRGDRTTNEKLFF
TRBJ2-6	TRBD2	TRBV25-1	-	TGTGCCAGCAGTCGGGGGAGGGCTGGGGCCAACGTCCTGACTTTC	CASSRGRAGANVLTF
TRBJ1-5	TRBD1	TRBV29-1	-	TGCAGCGCCTCCGGGACAGGGGATCAGCCCCAGCATTTT	CSASGTGDQPQHF
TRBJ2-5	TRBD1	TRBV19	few	TGTGCCAGTAGTCCCCGACAGGGGAACCTTGATCGGACCCAGTACTTC	CASSPRQGNLDRTQYF
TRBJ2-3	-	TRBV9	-	TGTGCCAGCAGCGTTGGACCGAGCACAGATACGCAGTATTTT	CASSVGPSTDTQYF
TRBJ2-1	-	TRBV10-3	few	TGTGCCATCAGTGAGTCTGACAATGAGCAGTTCTTC	CAISESDNEQFF
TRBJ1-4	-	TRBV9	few	TGTGCCAGCAGCTCAGCAGGGGTTGGAAGGGAAAAACTGTTTTTT	CASSSAGVGREKLFF
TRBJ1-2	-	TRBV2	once	TGTGCCAGCAGTGAAGATAGGGTCGTCTTAGGCTATGGCTACACCTTC	CASSEDRVVLGYGYTF
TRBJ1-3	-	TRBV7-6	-	TGTGCCAGCAGCTACGGGCCCCTTGGAAACACCATATATTTT	CASSYGPLGNTIYF
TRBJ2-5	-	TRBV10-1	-	TGCGCCAGCAGTGAGGCAGGGACAACCCAAGAGACCCAGTACTTC	CASSEAGTTQETQYF
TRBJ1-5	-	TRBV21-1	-	TGTGCCAGCAGCAGGGACACCTCCCAGGCATATAGCAATCAGCCCCAGCATTTT	CASSRDTSQAYSNQPQHF
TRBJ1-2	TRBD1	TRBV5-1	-	TGCGCCAGCAGCTGGGGACAGGGTACTGGCTACACCTTC	CASSWGQGTGYTF
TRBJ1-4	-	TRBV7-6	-	TGTGCCAGCAGCCCCGATCCCGGTCGTGGAGGACTGTTTTTT	CASSPDPGRGGLFF
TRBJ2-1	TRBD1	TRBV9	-	TGTGCCAGCAGCGTAGTGGGACAGAGCGATGAGCAGTTCTTC	CASSVVGQSDEQFF
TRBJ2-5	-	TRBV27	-	TGTGCCAGCAGTTTATCGAAAGGAGGGGAGACCCAGTACTTC	CASSLSKGGETQYF
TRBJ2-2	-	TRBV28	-	TGTGCCAGCAGTTCGAGCCCGTTT	CASSSSPF
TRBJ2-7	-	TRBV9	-	TGTGCCAGCAGCGTAGGTCGGACCGGTATTTACGAGCAGTACTTC	CASSVGRTGIYEQYF
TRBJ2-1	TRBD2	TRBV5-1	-	TGCGCCAGCAGCTTGGACGGGGGGGCCTACAATGAGCAGTTCTTC	CASSLDGGAYNEQFF
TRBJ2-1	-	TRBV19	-	TGTGCCAGTAGTATACAGCGGAGAGCCTACAATGAGCAGTTCTTC	CASSIQRRAYNEQFF
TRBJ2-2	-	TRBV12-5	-	TGTGCTAGTGGTCCCCCAGGAACGACGAACACCGGGGAGCTGTTTTTT	CASGPPGTTNTGELFF
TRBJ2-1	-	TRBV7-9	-	TGTGCCAGCAGCTTTGGACCGGACCTTTTGGATGAGCAGTTCTTC	CASSFGPDLLDEQFF
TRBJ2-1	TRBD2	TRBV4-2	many	TGTGCCAGCAGCCAAGATCGGGCTAGCGGGGGTGAGCAGTTCTTC	CASSQDRASGGEQFF
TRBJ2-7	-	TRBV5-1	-	TGCGCCAGCAGCTTAACCTTGGACGAGCAGTACTTC	CASSLTLDEQYF
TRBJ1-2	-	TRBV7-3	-	TGTGCCAGCAGCTTAGATTCAGGGTATGGCTACACCTTC	CASSLDSGYGYTF
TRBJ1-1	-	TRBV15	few	TGTGCCACCAGCAGAGGTTGGAACACTGAAGCTTTCTTT	CATSRGWNTEAFF